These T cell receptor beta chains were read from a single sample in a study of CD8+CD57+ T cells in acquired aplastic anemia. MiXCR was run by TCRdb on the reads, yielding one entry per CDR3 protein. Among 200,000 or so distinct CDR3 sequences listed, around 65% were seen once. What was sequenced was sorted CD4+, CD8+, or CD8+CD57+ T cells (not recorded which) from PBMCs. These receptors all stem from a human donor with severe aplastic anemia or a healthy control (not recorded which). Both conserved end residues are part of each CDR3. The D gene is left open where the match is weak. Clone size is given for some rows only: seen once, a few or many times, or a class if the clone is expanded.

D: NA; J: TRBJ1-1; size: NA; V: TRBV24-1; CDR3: CATSGGQGSTEAFF; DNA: TGTGCCACCAGTGGAGGGCAGGGAAGCACTGAAGCTTTCTTT
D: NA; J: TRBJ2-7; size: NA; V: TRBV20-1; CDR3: CSAPPRAGPYEQYF; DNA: TGCAGTGCCCCCCCCCGGGCCGGGCCCTACGAGCAGTACTTC
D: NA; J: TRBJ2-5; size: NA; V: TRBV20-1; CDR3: CSVFGPQETQYF; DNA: TGCAGTGTTTTTGGGCCTCAGGAGACCCAGTACTTC
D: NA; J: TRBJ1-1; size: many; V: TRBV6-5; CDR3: CASSYSAASTEAFF; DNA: TGTGCCAGCAGTTACTCTGCAGCTTCCACTGAAGCTTTCTTT
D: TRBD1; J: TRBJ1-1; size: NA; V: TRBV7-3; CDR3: CASSSEDRTEAFF; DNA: TGTGCCAGCAGCTCAGAGGACAGGACTGAAGCTTTCTTT
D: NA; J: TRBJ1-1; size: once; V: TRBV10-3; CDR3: CAISVSANTEAFF; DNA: TGTGCCATCAGTGTGTCAGCGAACACTGAAGCTTTCTTT
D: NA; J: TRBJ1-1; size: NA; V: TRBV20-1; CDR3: CSARDTWEWKNTEAFF; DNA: TGCAGTGCTAGAGATACGTGGGAATGGAAGAACACTGAAGCTTTCTTT
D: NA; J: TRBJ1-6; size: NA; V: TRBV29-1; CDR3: CSVEDGYGSPLHF; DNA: TGCAGCGTTGAAGATGGGTATGGGTCACCCCTCCACTTT
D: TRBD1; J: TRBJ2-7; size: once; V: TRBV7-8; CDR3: CASSHGQAAYEQYF; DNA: TGTGCCAGCAGCCACGGACAGGCTGCCTACGAGCAGTACTTC
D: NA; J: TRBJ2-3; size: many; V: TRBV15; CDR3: CATSDGRGTNTDTQYF; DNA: TGTGCCACCAGCGACGGTAGGGGGACTAACACAGATACGCAGTATTTT